This T cell receptor (beta chain) was captured by sequencing in a study of cytomegalovirus exposure and HLA in healthy donors. Overall study findings and caveats: Reportedly, diagnosis of cytomegalovirus status by the classifier showed high specificity and sensitivity. Researchers reported that a few CMV-associated chains were confirmed in vitro as CMV antigen-specific. Sequences of the TCR beta chain were said to predict the HLA-A and HLA-B alleles of most subjects accurately.

Notes on this clone: What it binds is unknown.

The PCR ran on 60 Vbeta and 13 Jbeta primers. Measured with immunoSEQ multiplex PCR; TCRdb has only the in-frame clones, and not every one. This table has about 120,000 clones, roughly 82% appearing once. The V gene end was trimmed by 2 bases and the J gene end by 10 bases; junction bases not matched to a gene: 2. Per the germline V gene, CDR1 is MNHEY and CDR2 is SVGAGI. CDR3 length: 14 amino acids. The clonotype comes from a woman aged 18-29 years in good health and CMV-seronegative. The rearrangement joins TRBV6-5 to TRBJ2-1; TRBD2 aligns across 13 bases. The sample comprised PBMCs. CDR3 DNA sequence: TGTGCCAGCAGTTACGGACTAGCGGGAGTCGAGCAGTTCTTC. It specifies CASSYGLAGVEQFF.